A selection of T cell receptor beta chains follows, all from one sample in a study of CD8+CD57+ T cells in acquired aplastic anemia. TCRdb reanalysed the reads using MiXCR and keeps one entry per CDR3 protein. Here the sample spans 200,000 to 250,000 distinct CDR3 sequences, around 46% being singletons. Sequenced sample: sorted CD4+, CD8+, or CD8+CD57+ T cells (not recorded which) from PBMCs. These receptors were obtained from a human donor with aplastic anemia. Each CDR3 is given with its conserved first and last residue. Each record gives: J gene, D gene, clone size, V gene, CDR3 DNA, CDR3 protein. A D gene is named only where the DNA matches it firmly. Size is omitted from some rows. Given values are once, few, many or a class for expanded clones.

TRBJ1-1 . few TRBV13 TGTGCCAGCAGCTTAGGTGGGGGGTTGAACACTGAAGCTTTCTTT CASSLGGGLNTEAFF
TRBJ2-5 TRBD1 once TRBV20-1 TGCAGTGCTAGAAGGGGGACAGGGGGTAGGGGAGAGACCCAGTACTTC CSARRGTGGRGETQYF
TRBJ2-1 TRBD2 . TRBV4-2 TGTGCCAGCAGCCAACCCGGGGCTAGCGGGGGGGACTACAATGAGCAGTTCTTC CASSQPGASGGDYNEQFF
TRBJ1-1 . . TRBV4-1 TGCGCCAGCAGCCATGAGGGGGGCAGTGAAGCTTTCTTT CASSHEGGSEAFF
TRBJ1-5 . few TRBV27 TGTGCCAGTCACAGGGTCGGCAGCAATCAGCCCCAGCATTTT CASHRVGSNQPQHF
TRBJ1-1 . . TRBV2 TGTGCCAGCAGCAAAGGGGTAGGGGACACTGAAGCTTTCTTT CASSKGVGDTEAFF
TRBJ2-4 . many TRBV4-1 TGCGCCAGCAGCCAAGAAGGAAACATTCAGTACTTC CASSQEGNIQYF
TRBJ1-2 TRBD1 many TRBV4-1 TGCGCCAGCAGCCAAGATCCTGGGGACAGGCTTCGTGGCTACACCTTC CASSQDPGDRLRGYTF
TRBJ2-7 . few TRBV3-1 TGTGCCAGCAGCCAAGATTCGGCAGACTACGAGCAGTACTTC CASSQDSADYEQYF
TRBJ1-2 . . TRBV5-1 TGTGCCAGCAGCTTGTGGGGCAGGGGAGGCTACACCTTC CASSLWGRGGYTF
TRBJ1-1 . few TRBV30 TGTGCCTGGATGCAGGGGATCTTGAACACTGAAGCTTTCTTT CAWMQGILNTEAFF
TRBJ1-4 . many TRBV20-1 TGCAGTGCTAGATTGGCAGGGTCTATTCTTAATGAAAAACTGTTTTTT CSARLAGSILNEKLFF
TRBJ1-1 . . TRBV6-2/TRBV6-3 TGTGCCAGCAGTTTGCGTCGGACAGCCACCGAAGCTTTCTTT CASSLRRTATEAFF
TRBJ2-1 TRBD1 . TRBV9 TGTGCCAGCAGCGTCCTGGGGACAGGGGACAATGAGCAGTTCTTC CASSVLGTGDNEQFF
TRBJ1-2 . . TRBV2 TGTGCCAGCAGTGTACCCTCGCAGGGAAACTATGGCTACACCTTC CASSVPSQGNYGYTF
TRBJ2-2 . . TRBV30 TGTGCCCGGGGTGCAGGGGAGCTGTTTTTT CARGAGELFF
TRBJ1-4 . . TRBV19 TGTGCCAGTAGTATAGCTGGAAAACTGTTTTTT CASSIAGKLFF
TRBJ2-5 TRBD1 . TRBV4-3 TGCGCCAGCAGCCAAGGTCGGGACAGCCCTTTCCAAGAGACCCAGTACTTC CASSQGRDSPFQETQYF
TRBJ1-5 . . TRBV6-1 TGTGCCATCAGTGAGTGGCGGATCAATCAGCCCCAGCATTTT CAISEWRINQPQHF
TRBJ1-1 . many TRBV7-2 TGTGCCAGCAGCTCTCCGGTTCCGAGCACTGAAGCTTTCTTT CASSSPVPSTEAFF
TRBJ2-7 TRBD2 many TRBV29-1 TGCAGCGTCCTGAGCGGGAGACCAACCTACGAGCAGTACTTC CSVLSGRPTYEQYF
TRBJ1-5 . . TRBV2 TGTGCCAGCAGTGTTAGGGACGCTCTATTGAATCAGCCCCAGCATTTT CASSVRDALLNQPQHF